The sequence of this T cell receptor (beta chain) was determined in a study of CD8 T cells in ankylosing spondylitis. This clonotype has more than one count but fewer than ten. Its antigen is unknown. Regarding the study as a whole: Disease-linked clones bore a CD8+ phenotype, appearing relatively rarely in peripheral blood.

The CDR3 extends over 16 amino acids. Germline V gene data show CDR1 as SGHTA and CDR2 as FQGNSA. The germline V and J ends were trimmed by 2 bases and 7 bases, with 20 bases remaining between them. TCRdb re-derived calls from the 5' RACE reads in MiXCR, one entry per CDR3 protein. The sample lists under 150,000 distinct CDR3 sequences, roughly 8.3% occurring once. Sequencing was performed on synovial fluid, either unsorted or a sorted T cell fraction (not recorded which). The V call is TRBV7-2, the J call TRBJ2-5; the D gene is possibly TRBD1 (5 bases). This TCR was recovered from a male donor with ankylosing spondylitis. The CDR3 coding sequence is TGTGCCAGCAGCTTATCCCTGACAGAGGTTCTTGGGACCCAGTACTTC. This sequence encodes CASSLSLTEVLGTQYF.